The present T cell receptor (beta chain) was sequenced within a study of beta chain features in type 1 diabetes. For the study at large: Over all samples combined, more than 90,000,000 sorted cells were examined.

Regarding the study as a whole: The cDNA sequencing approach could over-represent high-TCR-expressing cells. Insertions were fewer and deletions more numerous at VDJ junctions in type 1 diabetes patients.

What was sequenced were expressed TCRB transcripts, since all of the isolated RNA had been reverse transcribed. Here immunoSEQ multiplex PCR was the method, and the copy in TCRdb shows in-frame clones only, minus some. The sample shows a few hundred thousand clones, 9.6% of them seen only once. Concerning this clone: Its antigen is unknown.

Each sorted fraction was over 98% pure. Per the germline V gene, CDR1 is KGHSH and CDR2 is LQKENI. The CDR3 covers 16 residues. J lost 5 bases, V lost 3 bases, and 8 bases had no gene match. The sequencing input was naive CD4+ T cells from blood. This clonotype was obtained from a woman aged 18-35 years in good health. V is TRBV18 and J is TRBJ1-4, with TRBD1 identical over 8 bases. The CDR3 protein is CASSPGRTGRNEKLFF. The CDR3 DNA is TGTGCCAGCTCACCGGGGAGGACAGGGAGAAATGAAAAACTGTTTTTT.